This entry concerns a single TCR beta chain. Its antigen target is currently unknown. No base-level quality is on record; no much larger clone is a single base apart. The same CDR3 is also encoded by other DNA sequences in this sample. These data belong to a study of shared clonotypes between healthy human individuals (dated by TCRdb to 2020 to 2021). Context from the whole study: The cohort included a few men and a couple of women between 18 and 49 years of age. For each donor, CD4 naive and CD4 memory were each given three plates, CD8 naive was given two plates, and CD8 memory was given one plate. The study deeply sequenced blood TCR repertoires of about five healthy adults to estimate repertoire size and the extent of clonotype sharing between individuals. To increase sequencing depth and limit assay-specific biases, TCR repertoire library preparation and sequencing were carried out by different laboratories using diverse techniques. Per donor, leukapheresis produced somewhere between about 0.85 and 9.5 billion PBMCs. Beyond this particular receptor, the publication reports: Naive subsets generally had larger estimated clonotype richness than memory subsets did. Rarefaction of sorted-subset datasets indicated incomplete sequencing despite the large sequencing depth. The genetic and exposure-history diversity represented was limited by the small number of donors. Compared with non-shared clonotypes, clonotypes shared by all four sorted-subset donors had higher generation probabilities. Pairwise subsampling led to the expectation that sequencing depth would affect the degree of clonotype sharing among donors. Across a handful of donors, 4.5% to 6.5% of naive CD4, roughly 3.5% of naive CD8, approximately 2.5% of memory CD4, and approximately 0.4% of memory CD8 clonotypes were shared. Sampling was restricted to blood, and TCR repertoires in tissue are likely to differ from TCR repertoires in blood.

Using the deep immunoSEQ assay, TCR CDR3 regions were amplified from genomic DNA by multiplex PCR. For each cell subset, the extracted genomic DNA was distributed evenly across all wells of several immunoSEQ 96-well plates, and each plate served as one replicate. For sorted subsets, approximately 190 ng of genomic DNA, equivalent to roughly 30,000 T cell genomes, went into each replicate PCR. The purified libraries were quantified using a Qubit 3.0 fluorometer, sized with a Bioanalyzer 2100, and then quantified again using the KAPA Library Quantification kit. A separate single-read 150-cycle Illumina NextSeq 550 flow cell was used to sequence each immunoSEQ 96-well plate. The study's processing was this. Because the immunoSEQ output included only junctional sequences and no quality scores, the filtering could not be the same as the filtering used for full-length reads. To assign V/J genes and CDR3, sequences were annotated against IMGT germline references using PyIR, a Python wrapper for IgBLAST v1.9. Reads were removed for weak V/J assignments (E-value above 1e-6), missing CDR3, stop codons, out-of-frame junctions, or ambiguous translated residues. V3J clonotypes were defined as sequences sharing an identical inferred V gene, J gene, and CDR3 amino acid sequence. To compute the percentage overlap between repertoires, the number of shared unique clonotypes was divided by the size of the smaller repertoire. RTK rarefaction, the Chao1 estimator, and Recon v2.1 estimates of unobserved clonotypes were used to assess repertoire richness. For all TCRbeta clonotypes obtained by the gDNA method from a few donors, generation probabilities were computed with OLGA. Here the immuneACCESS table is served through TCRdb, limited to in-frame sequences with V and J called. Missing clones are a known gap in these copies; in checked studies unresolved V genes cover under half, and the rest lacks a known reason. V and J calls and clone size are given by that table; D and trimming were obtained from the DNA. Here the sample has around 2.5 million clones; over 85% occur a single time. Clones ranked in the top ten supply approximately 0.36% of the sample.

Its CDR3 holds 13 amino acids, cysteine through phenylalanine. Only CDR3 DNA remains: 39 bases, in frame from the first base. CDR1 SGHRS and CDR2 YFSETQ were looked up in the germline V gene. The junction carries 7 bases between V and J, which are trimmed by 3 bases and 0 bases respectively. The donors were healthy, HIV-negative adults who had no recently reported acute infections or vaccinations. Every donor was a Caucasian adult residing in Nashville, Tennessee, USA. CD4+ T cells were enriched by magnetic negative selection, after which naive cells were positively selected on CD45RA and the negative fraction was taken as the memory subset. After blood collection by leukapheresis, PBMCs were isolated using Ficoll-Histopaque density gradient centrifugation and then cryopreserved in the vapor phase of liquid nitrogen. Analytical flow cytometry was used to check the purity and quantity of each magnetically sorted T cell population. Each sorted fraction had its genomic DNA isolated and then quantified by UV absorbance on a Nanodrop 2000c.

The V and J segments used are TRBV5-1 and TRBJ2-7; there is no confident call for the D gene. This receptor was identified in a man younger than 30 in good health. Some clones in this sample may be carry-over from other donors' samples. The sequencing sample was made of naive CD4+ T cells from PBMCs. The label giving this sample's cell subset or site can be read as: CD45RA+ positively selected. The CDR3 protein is CASSSRVSYEQYF. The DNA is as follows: TGCGCCAGCAGCTCCCGCGTCTCCTACGAGCAGTACTTC.